This T cell receptor beta chain was recorded in a study of T-cell memory formation after mild COVID-19. The wider study: Clustering of TCRs was largely donor specific. Study outcomes and limitations: Nothing confirmed that second-wave clones peaking on day 37 were specific for SARS-CoV-2. Contracting clones localized mainly to CM and EM when CD4+ and mainly to EMRA when CD8+.

CDR3 length: 16 residues. Germline assignment: CDR1 SGHVS and CDR2 FQNEAQ. V shed 1 base and J shed 4 bases, with 13 bases lying between them. This clonotype was observed at least ten times. Its antigen is unknown. Sample barcodes and UMIs were carried by the TCR alpha and TCR beta cDNA libraries that 5'RACE generated with constant-segment primers. TCRdb reprocessed the 5' RACE reads via MiXCR and lists one record per CDR3 protein. The data show approximately 300,000 distinct CDR3 sequences, less than 20% seen once. The chain links TRBV7-8 to TRBJ2-2, with D perhaps TRBD2 (5 bases). Source material: PBMCs or a T cell subset sorted from them (not recorded which). This clonotype originated in a man younger than 35 who had mild COVID-19 (a few samples of this study predate the infection). Cell type and time point are not known. The CDR3 loop reads CASSLVRAHGTGELFF. Here the CDR3 DNA reads TGTGCCAGCAGCTTAGTGCGGGCACACGGCACCGGGGAGCTGTTTTTT.